Listed below are T cell receptor beta chains from one sample, sequenced in a study of tumor-infiltrating lymphocytes in primary liver carcinoma. TCRdb re-called the multiplex PCR reads with MiXCR, one entry per CDR3 protein. Of roughly 330,000 distinct CDR3 sequences in the sample, around 60% were seen once. The material sequenced was peripheral blood. These receptors were obtained from a man aged 35 to 55 with primary liver carcinoma and hepatitis B virus infection. Both conserved end residues are trimmed from each CDR3. The order of the fields is J gene, V gene, clone size, CDR3 protein. A clone size is listed for some rows: how often the clone was seen (once, few, many), or a class if it is expanded.

j_call: TRBJ1-6; v_call: TRBV6-5; clone_size: many; cdr3_aa: ASRPQNGAPLH
j_call: TRBJ1-2; v_call: TRBV11-1; clone_size: .; cdr3_aa: VSSLETGTNYGYT
j_call: TRBJ1-5; v_call: TRBV12-3/TRBV12-4; clone_size: many; cdr3_aa: ASSLSGTGDNQPQH
j_call: TRBJ1-6; v_call: TRBV5-4; clone_size: many; cdr3_aa: ASSRTGEDSPLH
j_call: TRBJ2-7; v_call: TRBV4-3; clone_size: few; cdr3_aa: ASSQVVGPLTYEQY
j_call: TRBJ2-5; v_call: TRBV2; clone_size: few; cdr3_aa: ASSEAGQNQETQY
j_call: TRBJ2-1; v_call: TRBV11-2; clone_size: .; cdr3_aa: ASTRTSGPYNEQF
j_call: TRBJ1-3; v_call: TRBV29-1; clone_size: .; cdr3_aa: SADSGGGKTIY
j_call: TRBJ2-1; v_call: TRBV9; clone_size: .; cdr3_aa: ASSPRLAGGRGEQF
j_call: TRBJ2-1; v_call: TRBV5-5; clone_size: .; cdr3_aa: ASSLRSSYNEEF
j_call: TRBJ2-1; v_call: TRBV9; clone_size: .; cdr3_aa: ASSVCSGAYNEQF
j_call: TRBJ2-4; v_call: TRBV5-6; clone_size: .; cdr3_aa: ASSSRLVKNIQY
j_call: TRBJ2-5; v_call: TRBV6-1; clone_size: .; cdr3_aa: TSSEALGLGYQETQY
j_call: TRBJ2-3; v_call: TRBV5-7; clone_size: .; cdr3_aa: ASSLIQSAATDRQY
j_call: TRBJ2-1; v_call: TRBV5-5; clone_size: .; cdr3_aa: VSSLASGTYNEQF
j_call: TRBJ2-3; v_call: TRBV5-5; clone_size: .; cdr3_aa: TSSLVPSGKLDTQY
j_call: TRBJ2-1; v_call: TRBV6-1; clone_size: many; cdr3_aa: ASSSPQGGIYNEQF
j_call: TRBJ2-3; v_call: TRBV11-1; clone_size: .; cdr3_aa: ASSQFPTDMQY
j_call: TRBJ1-1; v_call: TRBV11-1; clone_size: .; cdr3_aa: ANSLRGTTTEAF
j_call: TRBJ2-7; v_call: TRBV11-2; clone_size: .; cdr3_aa: DRSLDHEGGVYEQY
j_call: TRBJ2-1; v_call: TRBV11-2; clone_size: .; cdr3_aa: ASSLNSLRANEQF
j_call: TRBJ2-7; v_call: TRBV5-6; clone_size: .; cdr3_aa: ASSFTPRQNQTLSYEQY
j_call: TRBJ1-1; v_call: TRBV12-3/TRBV12-4; clone_size: many; cdr3_aa: ASRANRKNTEAF
j_call: TRBJ2-3; v_call: TRBV11-2; clone_size: .; cdr3_aa: ACSLGRSHVLTRVTDTQY
j_call: TRBJ2-1; v_call: TRBV11-2; clone_size: .; cdr3_aa: ASSLDLGAGWGNEQL
j_call: TRBJ2-7; v_call: TRBV11-2; clone_size: .; cdr3_aa: ARGLDSPEQY
j_call: TRBJ2-1; v_call: TRBV29-1; clone_size: many; cdr3_aa: SETLAYNEQF
j_call: TRBJ2-4; v_call: TRBV29-1; clone_size: many; cdr3_aa: SVGLGVKSGQY
j_call: TRBJ1-1; v_call: TRBV29-1; clone_size: few; cdr3_aa: SVEEGQGQRTEAF
j_call: TRBJ2-7; v_call: TRBV11-2; clone_size: .; cdr3_aa: ASSPSGLTGAAEQY
j_call: TRBJ2-7; v_call: TRBV11-1; clone_size: .; cdr3_aa: ASNVGTSGINQQY
j_call: TRBJ2-7; v_call: TRBV5-1; clone_size: .; cdr3_aa: TSSFLPGSSYEQY
j_call: TRBJ1-1; v_call: TRBV6-5; clone_size: .; cdr3_aa: AISYSAPNTEAF
j_call: TRBJ1-1; v_call: TRBV11-2; clone_size: many; cdr3_aa: ASSLEGWANTEAF
j_call: TRBJ2-7; v_call: TRBV15; clone_size: few; cdr3_aa: ATSRAGGSYEQY
j_call: TRBJ2-7; v_call: TRBV11-2; clone_size: .; cdr3_aa: ASSSDFTAYELY
j_call: TRBJ2-5; v_call: TRBV4-1; clone_size: .; cdr3_aa: ASSQQPSAGGETQY
j_call: TRBJ2-7; v_call: TRBV11-2; clone_size: few; cdr3_aa: ASSLVVVVLRYEQY